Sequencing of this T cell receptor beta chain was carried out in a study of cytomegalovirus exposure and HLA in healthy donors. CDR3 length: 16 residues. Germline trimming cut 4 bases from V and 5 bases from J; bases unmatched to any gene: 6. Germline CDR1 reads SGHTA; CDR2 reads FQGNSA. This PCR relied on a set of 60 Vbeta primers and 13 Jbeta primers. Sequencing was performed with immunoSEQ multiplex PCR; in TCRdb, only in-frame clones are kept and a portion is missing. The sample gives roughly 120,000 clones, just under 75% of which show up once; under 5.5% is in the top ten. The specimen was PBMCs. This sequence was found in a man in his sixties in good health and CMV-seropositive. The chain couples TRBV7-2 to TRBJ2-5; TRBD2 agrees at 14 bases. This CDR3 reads CASSSGLAGGYETQYF. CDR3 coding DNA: TGTGCCAGCAGCTCCGGACTAGCGGGGGGATACGAGACCCAGTACTTC.